This entry lists 27 T cell receptor beta chains sequenced from one sample in a study of blood T cell repertoires in COVID-19. Some clones are missing from TCRdb's copy, which holds only in-frame ones; the method was immunoSEQ multiplex PCR. The sample includes almost 85,000 clones, around 89% seen only once; the top ten take 1% to 1.5%. Sequenced input: PBMCs or T cells enriched from blood (not recorded which). These TCRs come from a woman between 50 and 59 years old with acute COVID-19.

The V gene is TRBV2, the J gene TRBJ2-5; 9 bases are a match to TRBD2. CDR1 is SNHLY and CDR2 is FYNNEI in the germline V gene. CDR3 size: 13 residues. Germline trimming cut 6 bases from V and 5 bases from J; bases unmatched to any gene: 4. The CDR3 loop reads CASSRTSEETQYF. CDR3 bases: TGTGCCAGCAGCCGGACTAGCGAGGAGACCCAGTACTTC.

This sequence joins TRBV7-8 and TRBJ1-2, with a weak D call TRBD1 (6 bases). V lost 3 bases, J lost 0 bases, and 20 bases lay in between. Germline CDR1 reads SGHVS; CDR2 reads FQNEAQ. The CDR3 is 18 residues long. The DNA of the CDR3 is TGTGCCAGCAGCTTGAGGACAGTCCGCGGCGGTTCTAACTATGGCTACACCTTC. Translating gives CASSLRTVRGGSNYGYTF.

The CDR3: CASSITSGRTYEQYF. The CDR3 bases are TGTGCCAGCAGCATTACTAGCGGGAGAACCTACGAGCAGTACTTC. The gene calls are TRBV7-2 and TRBJ2-7, with TRBD2 identical over 11 bases. This CDR3 is 15 amino acids long. V dropped 5 bases and J dropped 2; count of bases not matched to a gene: 5. CDR1 SGHTA and CDR2 FQGNSA come from the germline V gene.

The chain combines TRBV6-1 with TRBJ1-4, with unresolved D. The CDR3 covers 15 residues. The V and J ends lost 2 bases and 3 bases respectively, with 10 bases between them. Germline CDR1 MNHNS, CDR2 SASEGT. Here the CDR3 reads CASSETRAPNEKLFF. CDR3 sequence (DNA): TGTGCCAGCAGTGAAACTAGGGCTCCTAATGAAAAACTGTTTTTT.

The chain is built from TRBV4-1 and TRBJ1-2; D possibly corresponds to TRBD1 (5 bases). Per the germline V gene, CDR1 is MGHRA and CDR2 is YSYEKL. The ends were cut back, 3 bases at V and 4 bases at J, with 21 bases in the middle. The CDR3 is 17 residues long. In DNA form, the CDR3 reads TGCGCCAGCAGCCAGCCCTCGTCTGGGACTGGAAGCTATGGCTACACCTTC. This encodes CASSQPSSGTGSYGYTF.

DNA of the CDR3: TGTGCCTGGAGTGTTTTTGCGGGACAGGATAATTCACCCCTCCACTTT. It translates to CAWSVFAGQDNSPLHF. The V gene is TRBV30, the J gene TRBJ1-6, with 8 positions matching TRBD1. Looked up from germline, CDR1 is GTSNPN and CDR2 is SVGIG (reference sequence). V lost 0 bases to trimming and J lost 5 bases; unmatched junction nucleotides: 6. The CDR3 runs to 16 residues.

The V and J genes are TRBV6-4 and TRBJ2-2; maybe TRBD1 (5 bases). The CDR3 loop spans 12 amino acids. Trimming left V 3 bases short and J 6 bases short, with 5 bases between. Germline values: CDR1 MRHNA, CDR2 SNTAGT. As DNA, the CDR3 is TGTGCCAGCAGTGAACAGGCCGGGGAGCTGTTTTTT. Its protein product is CASSEQAGELFF.

Here the CDR3 DNA reads TGTGCCAGTAAGGAGACTAGCGGGAGCCATGAGCAGTTCTTC. It codes for CASKETSGSHEQFF. This chain links TRBV19 with TRBJ2-1, with 12 bases lining up with TRBD2. The J segment lost 8 bases and the V segment lost 7 bases, leaving 6 bases of the junction unmatched. The CDR3 is 14 amino acids. The germline V gene encodes CDR1 LNHDA and CDR2 SQIVND (reference sequence).

The chain joins TRBV19 to TRBJ2-7, with 8 nucleotides matching TRBD2. Germline-derived CDR1 and CDR2 are LNHDA and SQIVND (reference sequence). V trimming: 4 bases; J trimming: 7 bases; junction bases outside the gene matches: 9. The CDR3 totals 14 residues. In DNA, the CDR3 is TGTGCCAGTAGTAATAGCGGACGGGAGGGGGAGCAGTACTTC. As protein: CASSNSGREGEQYF.

The V gene is TRBV2, the J gene TRBJ2-7, with D uncertain. This CDR3 region has 11 residues. Trimming stripped 6 bases from V and 2 bases from J, with 5 bases between. Germline V gene data show CDR1 as SNHLY and CDR2 as FYNNEI. CDR3 DNA sequence: TGTGCCAGCAGGGTAGCCTACGAGCAGTACTTC. Residues: CASRVAYEQYF.

This chain joins TRBV12-3 or TRBV12-4 and TRBJ2-5, with D possibly matching TRBD2 (5 bases). V dropped 7 bases and J dropped 3 bases, with 9 bases sitting between them. The CDR3 loop spans 12 amino acids. The CDR3 reads CASTGLEETQYF. The CDR3, as DNA: TGTGCCAGCACAGGACTGGAAGAGACCCAGTACTTC.

This sequence joins TRBV6-4 and TRBJ2-6; weak D call: TRBD1 (6 bases). This CDR3 is built from 15 residues. V lost 6 bases to trimming and J lost 1 base, with 10 bases between them. CDR1 MRHNA and CDR2 SNTAGT come from the germline V gene. The CDR3 sequence: CASSPTGSGANVLTF. For the CDR3, the DNA is TGTGCCAGCAGCCCAACAGGGTCTGGGGCCAACGTCCTGACTTTC.

The gene calls are TRBV6-5 and TRBJ2-6, with D perhaps matching TRBD2 (5 bases). The CDR3 is 15 residues long. Trimming took off 5 bases at V and 4 bases at J, with 12 bases between the two ends. Per germline, CDR1 MNHEY and CDR2 SVGAGI. This chain's CDR3 is CASSTPGSGANVLTF. In DNA, the CDR3 is TGTGCCAGCAGTACCCCGGGGTCCGGGGCCAACGTCCTGACTTTC.

The CDR3 region is CASSLAKLASTDTQYF. Here the CDR3 DNA reads TGTGCCAGCAGCTTGGCCAAGCTTGCTAGCACAGATACGCAGTATTTT. This chain connects TRBV5-4 to TRBJ2-3; unclear D gene. This CDR3 spans 16 amino acids. Between the trimmed V and J ends, which lost 0 bases and 0 bases, there was a span of 11 bases. Germline V gene lookup returns CDR1 SGHNT and CDR2 YYREEE (reference sequence).

Of note for this clone: Mismatch with germline at one junction end may stem from a read error. The J gene is TRBJ1-2, the V gene TRBV12-3 or TRBV12-4, with D maybe TRBD1 (6 bases). This CDR3 has 12 amino acids. CDR3 region: CASSLGQGSRYF. The CDR3 DNA sequence: TGTGCCAGCAGTTTAGGGCAGGGGAGTCGGTACTTC.

The J gene is TRBJ2-5, the V gene TRBV18; D is perhaps TRBD1 (5 bases). Germline V gene data show CDR1 as KGHSH and CDR2 as LQKENI. The V end was cut by 1 base, the J end by 2 bases, with 8 bases between. CDR3 length: 14 residues. The DNA for the CDR3 is TGTGCCAGCTCACCACGGACAAGGCAAGAGACCCAGTACTTC. Translated, it gives CASSPRTRQETQYF.

This clone was observed a few times. This chain uses TRBV11-2 with TRBJ2-7; D is perhaps TRBD1 (6 bases). CDR1 and CDR2 (germline): SGHAT, FQNNGV. Trimming shortened V by 1 base and J by 3 bases, and 13 bases separated the two germline ends. The CDR3 consists of 15 residues. The CDR3 region is CASSLARGAVYEQYF. The CDR3 bases are TGTGCCAGCAGCTTAGCCAGGGGTGCAGTCTACGAGCAGTACTTC.

The chain has TRBV7-2 and TRBJ2-7; TRBD1 is a possible D gene (6 bases). This CDR3 has 14 residues. Germline loops: CDR1 SGHTA, CDR2 FQGNSA. V lost 6 bases and J lost 0, with 12 bases in between. CDR3 nucleotide sequence: TGTGCCAGCAGTGGGACACCGAGCTCCTACGAGCAGTACTTC. Its translation is CASSGTPSSYEQYF.

J is TRBJ2-3 and V is TRBV5-8, with TRBD2 matching 10 bases. CDR1 and CDR2 (germline): SGHTS, YDEGEE. The length of the CDR3 is 20 residues. With 0 bases clipped from V and 0 bases from J, the junction kept 13 bases outside the gene matches. The CDR3 sequence is CASSLGRKASGSRSTDTQYF. For the CDR3, the DNA is TGTGCCAGCAGCTTGGGACGGAAGGCTAGCGGGAGCCGTAGCACAGATACGCAGTATTTT.

The chain carries TRBV7-2 and TRBJ2-6; 10 nucleotides match TRBD1. V gave up 6 bases and J gave up 0 bases; unmatched junction bases: 8. Germline V lookup: CDR1 SGHTA, CDR2 FQGNSA. The CDR3 length is 18 residues. The CDR3 nucleotides are TGTGCCAGCAGAACCGGGACAGGGGCCTTCTCTGGGGCCAACGTCCTGACTTTC. Its protein product is CASRTGTGAFSGANVLTF.

The chain carries TRBV30 and TRBJ2-5; 8 nucleotides agree with TRBD2. Germline CDR1 GTSNPN, CDR2 SVGIG (reference sequence). V lost 4 bases and J lost 0; bases outside the gene matches: 16. This CDR3 contains 18 residues. CDR3 DNA sequence: TGTGCCTGGATGACCTCACATTACCTTAGCGGGGACCAAGAGACCCAGTACTTC. It yields the protein CAWMTSHYLSGDQETQYF.

In DNA form, the CDR3 reads TGTGCCTGGAGAGGGGGGACTAGCGGATTTAGCTCCTACAATGAGCAGTTCTTC. Amino acids: CAWRGGTSGFSSYNEQFF. This chain uses TRBV30 with TRBJ2-1; 11 bases are shared with TRBD2. Germline V gene sequence: CDR1 GTSNPN, CDR2 SVGIG (reference sequence). The CDR3 is 18 amino acids. Losses at the gene ends were 3 bases for V and 0 bases for J; bases not matched to a gene: 10.

The chain combines TRBV11-3 with TRBJ2-7, with 11 bases fitting TRBD1. Per the germline V gene, CDR1 is SGHNT and CDR2 is YENEEA. J lost 6 bases, V lost 3 bases, and 4 bases had no gene match. The CDR3 has 14 residues. The CDR3 DNA reads as TGTGCCAGCAGCTTGGACAGGGGGCCGGTCGAGCAGTACTTC. It translates to CASSLDRGPVEQYF.

This sequence joins TRBV6-5 and TRBJ1-2; 7 bases match TRBD1. Germline trimming cut 0 bases from V and 1 base from J; bases unmatched to any gene: 5. Germline-derived CDR1 and CDR2 are MNHEY and SVGAGI. The CDR3 consists of 16 residues. The CDR3 reads CASSYSSAGGNYGYTF. The CDR3 region has the DNA TGTGCCAGCAGTTACTCTTCGGCAGGGGGTAACTATGGCTACACCTTC.

This clone appeared once. V and J are TRBV19 and TRBJ1-4, with 7 bases aligning to TRBD1. Germline CDR1 LNHDA, CDR2 SQIVND (reference sequence). The CDR3 covers 14 residues. V gave up 9 bases and J gave up 1 base; unmatched junction bases: 5. CDR3 sequence reads: CASNRGQTNEKLFF. The CDR3 DNA follows: TGTGCCAGCAACAGGGGACAAACTAATGAAAAACTGTTTTTT.

The rearrangement joins TRBV10-3 to TRBJ2-3; weak D call: TRBD1 (5 bases). Germline CDR1 and CDR2: ENHRY and SYGVKD. V lost 6 bases, J lost 1 base, and 11 bases lay in between. The CDR3 covers 14 residues. CDR3 coding DNA: TGTGCCATCAGACCCAGGGAACGCACAGATACGCAGTATTTT. Amino acids: CAIRPRERTDTQYF.

V usage is TRBV18 and J usage is TRBJ1-1, with 7 bases identical to TRBD1. This CDR3 region has 13 residues. Germline V gene lookup returns CDR1 KGHSH and CDR2 LQKENI. V was pared by 2 bases and J by 5 bases, with 2 bases of the junction left unmatched. DNA for the CDR3: TGTGCCAGCTCACCAATCAGGGGGACTGAAGCTTTCTTT. It encodes CASSPIRGTEAFF.